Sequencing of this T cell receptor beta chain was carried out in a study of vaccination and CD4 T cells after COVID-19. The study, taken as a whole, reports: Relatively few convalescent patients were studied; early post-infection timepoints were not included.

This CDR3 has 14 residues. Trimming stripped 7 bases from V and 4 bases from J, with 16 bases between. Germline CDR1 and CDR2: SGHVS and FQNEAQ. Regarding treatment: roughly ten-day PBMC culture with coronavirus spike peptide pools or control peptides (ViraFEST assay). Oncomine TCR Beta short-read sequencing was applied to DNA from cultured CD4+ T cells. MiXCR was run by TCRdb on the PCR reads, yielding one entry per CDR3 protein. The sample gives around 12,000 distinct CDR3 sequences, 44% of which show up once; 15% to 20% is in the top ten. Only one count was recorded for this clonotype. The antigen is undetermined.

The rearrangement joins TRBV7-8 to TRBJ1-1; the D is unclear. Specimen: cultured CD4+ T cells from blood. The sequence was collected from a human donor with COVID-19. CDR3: CASTGLIRGTEAFF. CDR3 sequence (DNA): TGTGCCAGCACTGGCCTAATCCGAGGCACTGAAGCTTTCTTT.